This passage covers 31 T cell receptor beta chains from one sample sequenced in a study of shared clonotypes between healthy human individuals (dated by TCRdb to the early 2020s). CD8 naive samples consisted of CD45RO-negative cells that were positively selected for CCR7, yielding a CD45RA+CCR7+ population without TemRA cells. The receptor library was made with the immunoSEQ multiplex PCR assay. TCRdb re-hosts the immuneACCESS table, in-frame sequences only. Its copies lack some clones; in the studies checked, an unresolved V gene accounts for under half of them, and the cause for the rest is not known. The sample records around 1.9 million clones, more than 85% of which are singletons. The top ten clonotypes cover around 1.7% of the sample. The sample consisted of naive CD8+ T cells from PBMCs. Reading the label with the study, this specimen's cell subset or site is: CD45RA+CCR7+. These receptors came from a man aged 18 to 35 in good health. Some clones in this sample may be carry-over from other donors' samples.

This chain connects TRBV29-1 to TRBJ2-1; either TRBD1 or TRBD2 may supply D (5 bases each). This CDR3 has 12 amino acids. V was shortened by 7 bases and J by 7 bases, with 14 bases between the two germline ends. Germline V gives CDR1 SQVTM, CDR2 ANQGSEA. The CDR3 reads CSAIPGLNEQFF. CDR3 DNA: TGCAGCGCCATCCCGGGGCTAAATGAGCAGTTCTTC.

Turning to this clone: Germline and junction disagree at one end, which may indicate a read error. This chain links TRBV27 with TRBJ2-7; D call uncertain. Germline V gene lookup returns CDR1 MNHEY and CDR2 SMNVEV (reference sequence). This CDR3 spans 12 amino acids. The CDR3: CANRALSHEQYF. The CDR3 DNA reads TGTGCCAACCGGGCCCTCTCCCACGAGCAGTACTTC.

This clone has just one count. The rearrangement joins TRBV10-3 to TRBJ2-1, with D possibly called TRBD1 or TRBD2 (5 bases each). Germline loops: CDR1 ENHRY, CDR2 SYGVKD. Trimming left V 0 bases short and J 10 bases short, with 16 bases between. This CDR3 is 15 amino acids long. This CDR3 is CAISESGEGDLEQFF. For the CDR3, the DNA is TGTGCCATCAGTGAGTCGGGAGAAGGGGACCTGGAGCAGTTCTTC.

The chain employs TRBV27 and TRBJ2-5; D might be TRBD1 (8 bases). Germline V gives CDR1 MNHEY, CDR2 SMNVEV (reference sequence). There are 16 residues in the CDR3. The V end was cut by 4 bases, the J end by 5 bases, with 20 bases between. The CDR3 DNA is TGTGCCAGCAGTTCTCAAACCGGACAGGGAGGGGAGACCCAGTACTTC. Amino acids: CASSSQTGQGGETQYF.

V gene TRBV5-3 combines with J gene TRBJ2-1; tentative D call: TRBD1 (6 bases). TRBV5-3 counts as an open reading frame of uncertain function. This CDR3 spans 15 amino acids. V gave up 0 bases and J gave up 5 bases, with 12 bases separating them. CDR3 nucleotide sequence: TGTGCCAGAAGCTTGGTAGAGGGGGTTGACAATGAGCAGTTCTTC. Amino acid sequence: CARSLVEGVDNEQFF.

The chain employs TRBV9 and TRBJ1-1, with 8 nucleotides matching TRBD1. Germline trimming cut 4 bases from V and 3 bases from J; bases unmatched to any gene: 8. There are 15 residues in the CDR3. The V gene's germline CDR1 is SGDLS and CDR2 YYNGEE. DNA of the CDR3: TGTGCCAGCAGCTCACACAGGGGGAAGGACACTGAAGCTTTCTTT. This codes for CASSSHRGKDTEAFF.

The CDR3 DNA reads as TGTGCCAGTTCTCTAATCATAACTAGCACAGATACGCAGTATTTT. Protein: CASSLIITSTDTQYF. This rearrangement joins TRBV27 to TRBJ2-3; D not resolved. The V gene's germline CDR1 is MNHEY and CDR2 SMNVEV (reference sequence). This CDR3 has 15 amino acids. Between the trimmed V and J ends, which lost 9 bases and 0 bases, there was a span of 16 bases.

In this sample, this clone turned up once. The chain recombines TRBV7-2 with TRBJ2-3; 10 nucleotides align to TRBD1. This CDR3 has 18 amino acids. J was trimmed by 4 bases and V by 5 bases; bases with no gene match: 15. Germline V gene sequence: CDR1 SGHTA, CDR2 FQGNSA. CDR3 nucleotide sequence: TGTGCCAGCAGCATCCTCCCGCGACAGGGGGCCCTTTCAGATACGCAGTATTTT. It yields the protein CASSILPRQGALSDTQYF.

The chain combines TRBV5-5 with TRBJ2-7; D uncertain. Germline lookup yields CDR1 SGHKS and CDR2 YYEKEE (reference sequence). The CDR3 is 14 residues long. V shed 6 bases and J shed 2 bases, with 15 bases lying between them. The CDR3 bases are TGTGCCAGCACCCAAGAAGGGTACCCCTACGAGCAGTACTTC. This translates into CASTQEGYPYEQYF. The whole variable domain, remainder taken from reference TRBV5-5 and TRBJ2-7, is DAGVTQSPTHLIKTRGQQVTLRCSPISGHKSVSWYQQVLGQGPQFIFQYYEKEERGRGNFPDRFSARQFPNYSSELNVNALLLGDSALYLCASTQEGYPYEQYFGPGTRLTVT.

As concerns this clone: The sample carries other DNA sequences with the same CDR3. V and J are TRBV29-1 and TRBJ2-2; perhaps D is TRBD1 or TRBD2 (5 bases each). The V end was cut by 6 bases, the J end by 5 bases, with 10 bases between. Germline CDR1 and CDR2: SQVTM and ANQGSEA. This CDR3 is 12 amino acids long. The CDR3 nucleotides are TGCAGCGTGCTAGGGGAGACCGGGGAGCTGTTTTTT. This codes for CSVLGETGELFF.

As regards this clone: Distinct nucleotide sequences in the sample also encode this CDR3. The V call is TRBV19, the J call TRBJ1-4; D is ambiguous. This CDR3 contains 14 residues. Trimming shortened V by 1 base and J by 0 bases, and 3 bases separated the two germline ends. Germline CDR1 is LNHDA and CDR2 is SQIVND (reference sequence). This CDR3 is CASSIAATNEKLFF. CDR3 nucleotide sequence: TGTGCCAGTAGTATAGCAGCAACTAATGAAAAACTGTTTTTT. The variable domain in full, completed from reference TRBV19 and TRBJ1-4, reads DGGITQSPKYLFRKEGQNVTLSCEQNLNHDAMYWYRQDPGQGLRLIYYSQIVNDFQKGDIAEGYSVSREKKESFPLTVTSAQKNPTAFYLCASSIAATNEKLFFGSGTQLSVL.

The rearrangement joins TRBV28 to TRBJ2-2; D gene ambiguous. Germline CDR1 is MDHEN and CDR2 is SYDVKM. V gave up 6 bases and J gave up 6 bases, with 14 bases separating them. CDR3 size: 14 residues. The DNA for the CDR3 is TGTGCCAGCAGCCCGATCGGTGGGTCCGGGGAGCTGTTTTTT. Protein: CASSPIGGSGELFF.

This chain connects TRBV29-1 to TRBJ1-4, with D uncertain. V was pared by 4 bases and J by 5 bases, with 26 bases between. This CDR3 is 18 amino acids long. Germline CDR1 and CDR2: SQVTM and ANQGSEA. DNA of the CDR3: TGCAGCGTTGTTTTTCGAAACGTCCGGGTAGACGGAAATGAAAAACTGTTTTTT. Translating it yields CSVVFRNVRVDGNEKLFF.

This chain links TRBV5-4 with TRBJ1-1; D call uncertain. The CDR3 is 14 amino acids. V gave up 2 bases and J gave up 3 bases, with 11 bases separating them. Germline V lookup: CDR1 SGHNT, CDR2 YYREEE (reference sequence). The CDR3 sequence is CASSFKGLYTEAFF. CDR3 DNA: TGTGCCAGCAGCTTCAAGGGTCTTTACACTGAAGCTTTCTTT.

The V call is TRBV7-9, the J call TRBJ1-2, with 8 bases lining up with TRBD1. The CDR3 has 15 amino acids. The V gene's germline CDR1 is SEHNR and CDR2 FQNEAQ (reference sequence). Trimming at V came to 5 bases and at J to 0 bases, leaving 5 bases not matched to a gene. In DNA form, the CDR3 reads TGTGCCAGCAGCCAAACGACAGGGGCTAACTATGGCTACACCTTC. Its translation: CASSQTTGANYGYTF. Full variable domain (outside the CDR3, taken from reference TRBV7-9 and TRBJ1-2): DTGVSQNPRHKITKRGQNVTFRCDPISEHNRLYWYRQTLGQGPEFLTYFQNEAQLEKSRLLSDRFSAERPKGSFSTLEIQRTEQGDSAMYLCASSQTTGANYGYTFGSGTRLTVV.

The rearrangement uses TRBV7-9 and TRBJ2-5; 11 positions agree with TRBD2. The germline V gene has CDR1 SEHNR and CDR2 FQNEAQ (reference sequence). The CDR3 runs 16 residues. With 5 bases clipped from V and 0 bases from J, the junction kept 5 bases outside the gene matches. The CDR3 sequence is CASSPRLAGYQETQYF. The CDR3 DNA reads TGTGCCAGCAGCCCCAGACTAGCGGGGTACCAAGAGACCCAGTACTTC.

This clone was seen once. The CDR3 bases are TGCGCCAGCAGCCCATTAGGGACACCAGCCTACAATGAGCAGTTCTTC. Protein sequence: CASSPLGTPAYNEQFF. The rearrangement links TRBV5-1 to TRBJ2-1, with a weak D call TRBD1 (6 bases). Looked up from germline, CDR1 is SGHRS and CDR2 is YFSETQ. The CDR3 is made up of 16 amino acids. V lost 4 bases and J 2 bases, leaving 16 bases between the germline ends.

On this clone: The identical CDR3 is also encoded by other nucleotide sequences in the sample. The V and J genes are TRBV14 and TRBJ2-7; D ambiguous. Trimming removed 1 base at V and 4 bases at J, with 2 bases between. The CDR3 sequence is 11 residues long. Germline CDR1 and CDR2: SGHDN and FVKESK. CDR3 amino acids: CASSQGYEQYF. CDR3 in DNA: TGTGCCAGCAGCCAAGGGTACGAGCAGTACTTC.

This sequence joins TRBV7-9 and TRBJ1-2; the D gene is possibly TRBD1 (5 bases). The V gene's germline CDR1 is SEHNR and CDR2 FQNEAQ (reference sequence). V was clipped by 5 bases and J by 0 bases, with 13 bases between them. The CDR3 extends over 15 amino acids. The CDR3 loop reads CASSLGQIANYGYTF. The CDR3 DNA sequence: TGTGCCAGCAGCCTAGGACAAATAGCTAACTATGGCTACACCTTC.

This chain uses TRBV19 with TRBJ1-1, with 10 bases lining up with TRBD1. The CDR3 extends over 15 amino acids. The V and J ends lost 6 bases and 4 bases, in that order; junction bases with no gene match: 8. Germline V gene data show CDR1 as LNHDA and CDR2 as SQIVND (reference sequence). The chain's CDR3 is CASSDRGRGGTEAFF. The CDR3 region has the DNA TGTGCCAGTAGCGACAGGGGGCGCGGGGGCACTGAAGCTTTCTTT.

Comment on this clone: Other DNA sequences in this sample translate to the same CDR3. The gene calls are TRBV6-1 and TRBJ2-7; 7 bases line up with TRBD1. V shed 3 bases, J shed 2 bases, and the junction held 1 base outside the gene matches. CDR3 length: 13 amino acids. CDR1 and CDR2 (germline): MNHNS, SASEGT. This chain's CDR3 is CASSEGTAYEQYF. The CDR3 nucleotides read TGTGCCAGCAGTGAGGGGACAGCCTACGAGCAGTACTTC.

In DNA, the CDR3 is TGCGCCAGCAGCCAAGGAGGTGTCTACGAGCAGTACTTC. Its translation: CASSQGGVYEQYF. The rearrangement links TRBV4-1 to TRBJ2-7; D gene unclear. CDR1 MGHRA and CDR2 YSYEKL come from the germline V gene. Trimming shortened V by 1 base and J by 3 bases, and 7 bases separated the two germline ends. The length of the CDR3 is 13 residues.

J is TRBJ2-3 and V is TRBV7-9, with D possibly called TRBD1 or TRBD2 (5 bases each). Germline CDR1 SEHNR, CDR2 FQNEAQ (reference sequence). V was clipped by 5 bases and J by 0 bases, with 15 bases between them. The length of the CDR3 is 16 residues. The CDR3, as DNA: TGTGCCAGCAGCCCGCTCCGGGACCGAAGCACAGATACGCAGTATTTT. Encoded protein: CASSPLRDRSTDTQYF.

The chain links TRBV5-1 to TRBJ2-1; TRBD2 matches at 8 bases. V trimming: 4 bases; J trimming: 0 bases; junction bases outside the gene matches: 12. The CDR3 contains 18 residues. Germline CDR1 is SGHRS and CDR2 is YFSETQ. In DNA form, the CDR3 reads TGCGCCAGCAGCCCCCTTGTTAGCGGGACGGGCTCCTACAATGAGCAGTTCTTC. It translates to CASSPLVSGTGSYNEQFF.

The DNA for the CDR3 is TGTGCCAGCAGCAAAGAAGTGCCACGGACAGAGCGGCGGAAGACCGGGGAGCTGTTTTTT. It yields the protein CASSKEVPRTERRKTGELFF. This chain joins TRBV21-1 and TRBJ2-2; the DNA was not used to check the table's D call, TRBD1. TRBV21-1 is listed as a pseudogene. This CDR3 has 20 residues.

This chain uses TRBV13 with TRBJ1-2, with D unresolved. Germline CDR1 PRHDT, CDR2 FYEKMQ (reference sequence). V dropped 3 bases and J dropped 3 bases, with 8 bases sitting between them. This CDR3 spans 13 amino acids. The CDR3 region has the DNA TGTGCCAGCAGCTTCCGGGCCCACTATGGCTACACCTTC. It encodes CASSFRAHYGYTF.

The chain links TRBV6-5 to TRBJ1-2; 8 bases align to TRBD1. CDR3 size: 13 residues. Trimming took 6 bases from V and 4 from J; bases not matched to a gene: 4. CDR1 MNHEY and CDR2 SVGAGI come from the germline V gene. CDR3 sequence reads: CASRSRGPYGYTF. The CDR3 coding sequence is TGTGCCAGCAGGAGCAGGGGGCCCTATGGCTACACCTTC.

In the case of this clone: At one end the junction does not follow the germline gene, possibly because of a read error. The V and J genes are TRBV5-1 and TRBJ1-1, with D hard to call. This CDR3 has 14 residues. Germline CDR1 and CDR2: SGHRS and YFSETQ. CDR3 sequence (DNA): TGCGCCAGCAGCTTGGGCCAGTTGAAGACTGAAGCTTTCTTT. Protein product: CASSLGQLKTEAFF.

The chain employs TRBV15 and TRBJ2-7, with TRBD1 identical over 8 bases. The CDR3 is 17 amino acids. Germline CDR1 LNHNV, CDR2 YYDKDF (reference sequence). V shed 2 bases and J 1 base; nucleotides not matched to a gene: 10. CDR3 loop: CATSRSTGGPTSYEQYF. CDR3 sequence (DNA): TGTGCCACCAGCAGAAGTACAGGGGGGCCAACGTCCTACGAGCAGTACTTC.

This chain connects TRBV7-2 to TRBJ1-5; D possibly corresponds to TRBD1 (5 bases). Trimming shortened V by 3 bases and J by 6 bases, and 15 bases separated the two germline ends. CDR3 length: 15 residues. Germline V gene lookup returns CDR1 SGHTA and CDR2 FQGNSA. Here the CDR3 DNA reads TGTGCCAGCAGCTTGGTCGGGCAGGGTAGTCAGCCCCAGCATTTT. It specifies CASSLVGQGSQPQHF.

The CDR3 coding sequence is TGTGCCAGCAGCTTAGGGTCAGGGTTCACTGAAGCTTTCTTT. Encoded protein: CASSLGSGFTEAFF. The chain employs TRBV11-2 and TRBJ1-1; perhaps TRBD1 as D (5 bases). Germline V gene sequence: CDR1 SGHAT, CDR2 FQNNGV. Trimming shortened V by 1 base and J by 4 bases, and 10 bases separated the two germline ends. The CDR3 loop spans 14 amino acids.